Below are 14 T cell receptor beta chains sequenced from a single sample in a study of blood T cell repertoires in COVID-19. Generated by immunoSEQ multiplex PCR, the TCRdb table keeps only in-frame clones and is missing some. In the table there are approximately 110,000 clones, 69% of which are singletons. Sequencing was performed on peripheral blood. The receptor source for this set is a man at least 80 years old with acute or convalescent COVID-19.

This clone was found once. The chain links TRBV21-1 to TRBJ2-7; the table's TRBD2 call for D was not verified on the DNA. TRBV21-1 is a documented pseudogene. The CDR3 runs 13 residues. In DNA form, the CDR3 reads TGTGCCAGCGGGAAAGACTTGTCCTACGAGCAGTACTTC. Amino acid sequence: CASGKDLSYEQYF.

V gene TRBV5-1 combines with J gene TRBJ2-1; D remains ambiguous. The CDR3 covers 13 residues. CDR1 is SGHRS, CDR2 YFSETQ, per germline. V lost 4 bases to trimming and J lost 6 bases, with 11 bases between them. In DNA, the CDR3 is TGCGCCAGCAGCCAACCACGGGTCAATGAGCAGTTCTTC. It is translated as CASSQPRVNEQFF.

The rearrangement joins TRBV6-2 or TRBV6-3 to TRBJ1-1, with TRBD1 as a possible D gene (6 bases). The V end was cut by 2 bases, the J end by 4 bases, with 14 bases between. This CDR3 has 15 amino acids. From germline, CDR1 is MNHEY and CDR2 SVGEGT. The CDR3 nucleotides read TGTGCCAGCAGTTACAGGGGGTTGATGAGCACTGAAGCTTTCTTT. Its translation: CASSYRGLMSTEAFF.

The chain uses TRBV7-8 and TRBJ1-6; no clear D. Germline values: CDR1 SGHVS, CDR2 FQNEAQ. The CDR3 extends over 13 amino acids. V was clipped by 1 base and J by 9 bases, with 7 bases between them. Here the CDR3 DNA reads TGTGCCAGCAGCTTAGTTGGGAGTTCACCCCTCCACTTT. Translated, it gives CASSLVGSSPLHF.

The V and J genes are TRBV18 and TRBJ2-2; TRBD2 matches 8 bases. The CDR3 has 17 amino acids. CDR1 is KGHSH and CDR2 is LQKENI in the germline V gene. With 1 base clipped from V and 0 bases from J, the junction kept 4 bases outside the gene matches. The CDR3 sequence is CASSPRPGGPNTGELFF. CDR3 bases: TGTGCCAGCTCACCACGACCGGGAGGGCCGAACACCGGGGAGCTGTTTTTT.

Only a few counts were recorded for this clone. The chain combines TRBV28 with TRBJ1-5, with no clear D. The V gene lost 1 base and the J gene lost 0 bases, with 10 bases spanning the gap. There are 16 residues in the CDR3. Germline loops: CDR1 MDHEN, CDR2 SYDVKM. CDR3 sequence (DNA): TGTGCCAGCAGTTTATTTACCAGGAATAGCAATCAGCCCCAGCATTTT. It is translated as CASSLFTRNSNQPQHF.

The chain couples TRBV4-1 to TRBJ2-1, with 14 bases lining up with TRBD2. The length of the CDR3 is 14 residues. The V gene's germline CDR1 is MGHRA and CDR2 YSYEKL. Trimming took 3 bases from V and 14 from J; bases not matched to a gene: 6. The DNA for the CDR3 is TGCGCCAGCAGCCACGTGGGACTAGCGGGAGACAAGTTCTTC. This encodes CASSHVGLAGDKFF.

The chain's CDR3 is CAINLQGLNTEAFF. For the CDR3, the DNA is TGTGCCATCAATCTACAGGGGCTAAACACTGAAGCTTTCTTT. The chain recombines TRBV10-3 with TRBJ1-1; 7 bases are shared with TRBD1. Per germline, CDR1 ENHRY and CDR2 SYGVKD. CDR3 length equals 14 residues. The junction had 7 bases not matched to a gene; V was cut back by 7 bases and J by 2 bases.

CDR3 in amino acids: CASSRRTSGYEQYF. The DNA of the CDR3 is TGTGCCAGCAGCAGACGGACTAGCGGCTACGAGCAGTACTTC. This sequence joins TRBV7-2 and TRBJ2-7; 10 bases are a match to TRBD2. The junction had 4 bases not matched to a gene; V was cut back by 5 bases and J by 3 bases. The CDR3 consists of 14 residues. The V gene's germline CDR1 is SGHTA and CDR2 FQGNSA.

The genes are TRBV9 and TRBJ2-3, with TRBD2 matching over 14 bases. The CDR3 is made up of 16 amino acids. CDR1 and CDR2 from the germline V gene are SGDLS and YYNGEE. Germline trimming cut 4 bases from V and 10 bases from J; bases unmatched to any gene: 11. CDR3 loop: CASSLGTSGSRSPQYF. The CDR3 DNA is TGTGCCAGCAGCCTTGGGACTAGCGGGAGTAGGTCCCCGCAGTATTTT.

This chain uses TRBV4-1 with TRBJ1-2; 8 positions agree with TRBD1. V trimming: 2 bases; J trimming: 2 bases; junction bases outside the gene matches: 7. Germline CDR1 reads MGHRA; CDR2 reads YSYEKL. The length of the CDR3 is 16 residues. The CDR3 coding sequence is TGCGCCAGCAGCCAACTCCGGACAGGGAAAAACTATGGCTACACCTTC. Amino acids: CASSQLRTGKNYGYTF.

The chain recombines TRBV29-1 with TRBJ2-6, with D possibly matching TRBD1 (6 bases). Trimming stripped 4 bases from V and 4 bases from J, with 11 bases between. CDR1 and CDR2 from the germline V gene are SQVTM and ANQGSEA. The CDR3 runs to 14 residues. The CDR3 sequence is CSVGGGSGANVLTF. The DNA for the CDR3 is TGCAGCGTTGGAGGGGGATCGGGGGCCAACGTCCTGACTTTC.

This clone was seen only once. This sequence joins TRBV2 and TRBJ2-5; 8 bases match TRBD1. From germline, CDR1 is SNHLY and CDR2 FYNNEI. This CDR3 has 15 residues. J gave up 5 bases and V 3 bases, and 8 bases lay outside the gene matches. CDR3 amino acids: CASSDPRGQGETQYF. The CDR3 DNA is TGTGCCAGCAGTGACCCCAGGGGGCAGGGGGAGACCCAGTACTTC.

This clone is a singleton in its sample. The chain uses TRBV7-3 and TRBJ2-7; 8 nucleotides align to TRBD1. Losses at the gene ends were 4 bases for V and 5 bases for J; bases not matched to a gene: 10. CDR1 and CDR2 (germline): SGHTA, FQGTGA. CDR3 length: 15 residues. The DNA for the CDR3 is TGTGCCAGCAGCTCAGGGGGCGGGGACGGGGACGAGCAGTACTTC. Its translation is CASSSGGGDGDEQYF.